Following are 10 T cell receptor beta chains from one sample sequenced in a study of OX40 agonist ivuxolimab in advanced cancers. Libraries were prepared by immunoSEQ multiplex PCR; TCRdb keeps only in-frame clonotypes and omits some of them. Of 60,000 to 85,000 clones in the sample, 88% are singletons; the top ten hold 0.75% to 1%. This sample comprised CD4+ or CD8+ T cells sorted from blood, obtained in a trial of the OX40 agonist ivuxolimab. The receptors come from an adult with an advanced solid tumor such as melanoma, head and neck, liver or kidney cancer.

This chain uses TRBV27 with TRBJ1-2; 7 bases align to TRBD1. Losses at the gene ends were 4 bases for V and 5 bases for J; bases not matched to a gene: 4. Germline loops: CDR1 MNHEY, CDR2 SMNVEV (reference sequence). The CDR3 sequence is 13 residues long. Here the CDR3 DNA reads TGTGCCAGCAGTTACGTACAGGGGTATGGCTACACCTTC. It yields the protein CASSYVQGYGYTF.

V gene TRBV11-2 combines with J gene TRBJ2-7; 9 bases are a match to TRBD1. V was pared by 4 bases and J by 0 bases, with 1 base of the junction left unmatched. The CDR3 has 14 amino acids. The germline V gene encodes CDR1 SGHAT and CDR2 FQNNGV. Here the CDR3 DNA reads TGTGCCAGCAGCTGGACAGGGGCCTCCTACGAGCAGTACTTC. This gives the protein CASSWTGASYEQYF.

This chain connects TRBV4-2 to TRBJ2-6; D not certain. The CDR3 runs 16 residues. Trimming shortened V by 0 bases and J by 2 bases, and 8 bases separated the two germline ends. The V gene's germline CDR1 is LGHNA and CDR2 YNFKEQ. The CDR3 reads CASSQDQRTGANVLTF. The CDR3 DNA follows: TGTGCCAGCAGCCAAGATCAGAGAACTGGGGCCAACGTCCTGACTTTC.

This chain joins TRBV29-1 and TRBJ1-5, with D perhaps TRBD1 (5 bases). Looked up from germline, CDR1 is SQVTM and CDR2 is ANQGSEA. This CDR3 has 13 amino acids. The V end lost 4 bases, the J end lost 5 bases, and 12 bases lay between the germline ends. CDR3 sequence reads: CSVAGHLDQPQHF. As DNA, the CDR3 is TGCAGCGTTGCTGGACACCTCGATCAGCCCCAGCATTTT.

The V and J genes are TRBV15 and TRBJ2-1; TRBD2 agrees at 7 bases. Germline CDR1 LNHNV, CDR2 YYDKDF (reference sequence). The ends lost 0 bases at V and 6 bases at J; junction bases unmatched: 5. This CDR3 is built from 15 residues. Here the CDR3 DNA reads TGTGCCACCAGCAGAGAGGGAGGGTTTGGCAATGAGCAGTTCTTC. It encodes CATSREGGFGNEQFF.

The V and J genes are TRBV2 and TRBJ2-2, with a possible D match to TRBD1 (5 bases). CDR3 size: 13 residues. Germline CDR1 reads SNHLY; CDR2 reads FYNNEI. V was clipped by 4 bases and J by 5 bases, with 8 bases between them. The CDR3 coding sequence is TGTGCCAGCAGTGCCAGGGAAACCGGGGAGCTGTTTTTT. Its translation: CASSARETGELFF.

The J gene is TRBJ2-7, the V gene TRBV28; TRBD2 agrees at 13 bases. V lost 0 bases, J lost 4 bases, and 9 bases stayed unmatched. The germline CDR1 and CDR2 sequences are MDHEN and SYDVKM. The length of the CDR3 is 18 residues. As DNA, the CDR3 is TGTGCCAGCAGTTTATGGGGACTAGCGGGAAGGCGGTCTTACGAGCAGTACTTC. Its protein product is CASSLWGLAGRRSYEQYF.

The chain is built from TRBV4-3 and TRBJ2-3; TRBD1 matches at 8 bases. Germline trimming cut 7 bases from V and 0 bases from J; bases unmatched to any gene: 6. Germline V gene sequence: CDR1 LGHNA, CDR2 YSLEER. This CDR3 is 15 amino acids long. In nucleotides, the CDR3 is TGCGCCAGCACCCAGGGGGCGGCTAGCACAGATACGCAGTATTTT. It encodes CASTQGAASTDTQYF.

The rearrangement joins TRBV5-4 to TRBJ2-2, with 8 bases matching TRBD1. This CDR3 spans 17 amino acids. Germline values: CDR1 SGHNT, CDR2 YYREEE (reference sequence). V was clipped by 1 base and J by 5 bases; unmatched bases: 10. The CDR3 coding sequence is TGTGCCAGCAGCTTGAAGGCAGGGGGCGCGCGGACCGGGGAGCTGTTTTTT. Its protein is CASSLKAGGARTGELFF.

V usage is TRBV10-3 and J usage is TRBJ1-2; possible D gene TRBD1, 5 bases. The CDR3 runs 12 residues. V shed 7 bases and J shed 7 bases, with 13 bases lying between them. Germline assignment: CDR1 ENHRY and CDR2 SYGVKD. The DNA of the CDR3 is TGTGCCATCATCGAGAATGGGGGTGGCTACACCTTC. It is translated as CAIIENGGGYTF.